This entry concerns a single T cell receptor beta chain. This CDR3 region has 17 residues. The germline CDR1 and CDR2 sequences are LNHDA and SQIVND (reference sequence). Unmatched junction bases numbered 13, after V lost 3 bases and J lost 3 bases. These data are taken from a study of blood T cell repertoires in COVID-19. Study-wide context: Sites across the United States, Italy and Spain contributed samples from acute and convalescent COVID-19. Sources were T cells, B-cell-depleted T cells, or PBMCs; the material itself was cDNA or gDNA.

Two consecutive negative NP/OP PCR tests, clearance, or resolved symptoms defined Cohort 3 recovery. Libraries were prepared by immunoSEQ multiplex PCR; TCRdb keeps only in-frame clonotypes and omits some of them. The repertoire holds roughly 300,000 clones, approximately 90% seen once, with 8.5% to 12% in the top ten. This clonotype originated in a young woman who had recovered from COVID-19. The sample taken for sequencing was PBMCs or T cells enriched from blood (not recorded which). V gene TRBV19 combines with J gene TRBJ2-7; the match to TRBD2 covers 8 bases. Written as DNA, the CDR3 is TGTGCCAGTAGTATGACTAGCGCGCCGCTTACTAACTACGAGCAGTACTTC. Protein: CASSMTSAPLTNYEQYF.